This is a list of T cell receptor beta chains from one sample in a study of identical twins. TCRdb called the 5' RACE reads again in MiXCR, with one record for every CDR3 protein. The top ten hold roughly 10% of the sample, which has a few hundred thousand distinct CDR3 sequences, over 9.5% seen once. Sequenced material: memory T cells sorted from blood. The origin of the receptors is a man in his forties or fifties in good health. Each CDR3 is given with its conserved first and last residue. Each record gives: D gene, CDR3 length, clone size, V gene, J gene, CDR3 DNA, CDR3 protein. D genes are given only for firm matches. Clone size is shown for a subset of rows, as once, few, many or a class of expanded clone.

>-|14|few|TRBV12-3/TRBV12-4|TRBJ2-7
TGTGCCAGCAGTTTCCCAAGCAGGCCCTACGAGCAGTACTTC
CASSFPSRPYEQYF
>-|14|many|TRBV15|TRBJ1-1
TGTGCCACCAGCAGAGATTTAACGAACACTGAAGCTTTCTTT
CATSRDLTNTEAFF
>TRBD2|20|-|TRBV6-2/TRBV6-3|TRBJ2-1
TGTGCCAGCAGTTACTCGAGGTTCGCCCGAATTAGCGGGAGGGCCAATGAGCAGTTCTTC
CASSYSRFARISGRANEQFF
>TRBD1|16|-|TRBV5-1|TRBJ1-4
TGCGCCAGCAGCCAAGACGTCGACAGGGGAGCCGAAAAACTGTTTTTT
CASSQDVDRGAEKLFF
>-|17|-|TRBV28|TRBJ1-6
TGTGCCAGCAGACCCCCCTTCTTTCGTGGCTATAATTCACCCCTCCACTTT
CASRPPFFRGYNSPLHF
>TRBD2|13|many|TRBV5-6|TRBJ2-5
TGTGCCAGCAGCTGGGTAGCGGGTCAGACCCAGTACTTC
CASSWVAGQTQYF
>TRBD1|15|many|TRBV20-1|TRBJ1-6
TGCAGTGCTAGACCTAGACAGGGGTTGGCTTCACCCCTCCACTTT
CSARPRQGLASPLHF
>-|15|many|TRBV28|TRBJ2-7
TGTGCCAGCAGCATCGGGGGGGGGACAGGTCCCGAGCAGTACTTC
CASSIGGGTGPEQYF
>-|15|-|TRBV5-6|TRBJ2-7
TGTGCCAGCAGCTCCGGACTGCTGAGCTCCTACGAGCAGTACTTC
CASSSGLLSSYEQYF
>TRBD1|15|many|TRBV12-3/TRBV12-4|TRBJ1-1
TGTGCCAGCAGACCCCGGGACAGGTCTAACACTGAAGCTTTCTTT
CASRPRDRSNTEAFF
>-|15|-|TRBV5-1|TRBJ1-6
TGCGCCAGCAGCTCCACCGGGCAGGGCAATTCACCCCTCCACTTT
CASSSTGQGNSPLHF
>TRBD1|15|few|TRBV7-2|TRBJ1-2
TGTGCCAGCAGCGCGCGGACAGGGGGTGAATATGGCTACACCTTC
CASSARTGGEYGYTF
>TRBD2|15|many|TRBV20-1|TRBJ2-3
TGCAGTGCTAGGAGGGGACTAATGCCCCCCGATACGCAGTATTTT
CSARRGLMPPDTQYF
>-|14|many|TRBV5-6|TRBJ2-4
TGTGCCAGCAGCCACCGAGGGACACCAGGGATTCAGTACTTC
CASSHRGTPGIQYF
>-|13|many|TRBV12-5|TRBJ2-2
TGTGCTAGTGGTTTGGAACACACCGGGGAGCTGTTTTTT
CASGLEHTGELFF
>-|15|many|TRBV11-2|TRBJ2-2
TGTGCCAGCAGCTTAGATCTAGGGGGGTCCGGGGAGCTGTTTTTT
CASSLDLGGSGELFF
>TRBD1|15|-|TRBV3-1|TRBJ2-2
TGTGCCAGCAGCATACGGACAGGGGGCAACGGGGAGCTGTTTTTT
CASSIRTGGNGELFF
>-|14|few|TRBV5-1|TRBJ2-2
TGCGCCAGCACCATGGGGGATTGGACCGGGGAGCTGTTTTTT
CASTMGDWTGELFF
>-|13|-|TRBV5-5|TRBJ2-5
TGTGCCAGCAGCTGGGCAGGGGACGAGACCCAGTACTTC
CASSWAGDETQYF
>TRBD1|16|few|TRBV10-3|TRBJ2-3
TGTGCCATCAGTGATTACCGGGACAGGTACACAGATACGCAGTATTTT
CAISDYRDRYTDTQYF
>-|16|few|TRBV20-1|TRBJ2-4
TGCAGTGCCCCGACCGGGGACCTTTTAGCCAAAAACATTCAGTACTTC
CSAPTGDLLAKNIQYF
>-|17|few|TRBV20-1|TRBJ2-6
TGCAGTGCTAGAGATCTAAGGGGGGCCTCGGGGGCCAACGTCCTGACTTTC
CSARDLRGASGANVLTF